This T cell receptor beta chain stems from a study of CD8+CD57+ T cells in acquired aplastic anemia. Individuals selected for sequencing had exhibited CD8+CD57+ cell expansion on flow cytometry. With 5 bases clipped from V and 3 bases from J, the junction kept 15 bases outside the gene matches. The CDR3 consists of 17 residues. Germline assignment: CDR1 LNHDA and CDR2 SQIVND (reference sequence). The TCR beta profiling, which covered VDJ combination and CDR3 sequence, was carried out using genomic DNA as the template. TCRdb reprocessed the reads via MiXCR and lists one record per CDR3 protein. The data show a few hundred thousand distinct CDR3 sequences, 56% seen once.

This rearrangement joins TRBV19 to TRBJ1-2; TRBD1 matches at 7 bases. This clonotype originated in a human donor with aplastic anemia. Sequencing was carried out using sorted CD4+, CD8+, or CD8+CD57+ T cells (not recorded which) from PBMCs. The CDR3: CASSSLARQGAYYGYTF. CDR3 sequence (DNA): TGTGCCAGTAGTTCACTAGCACGACAGGGAGCTTACTATGGCTACACCTTC.